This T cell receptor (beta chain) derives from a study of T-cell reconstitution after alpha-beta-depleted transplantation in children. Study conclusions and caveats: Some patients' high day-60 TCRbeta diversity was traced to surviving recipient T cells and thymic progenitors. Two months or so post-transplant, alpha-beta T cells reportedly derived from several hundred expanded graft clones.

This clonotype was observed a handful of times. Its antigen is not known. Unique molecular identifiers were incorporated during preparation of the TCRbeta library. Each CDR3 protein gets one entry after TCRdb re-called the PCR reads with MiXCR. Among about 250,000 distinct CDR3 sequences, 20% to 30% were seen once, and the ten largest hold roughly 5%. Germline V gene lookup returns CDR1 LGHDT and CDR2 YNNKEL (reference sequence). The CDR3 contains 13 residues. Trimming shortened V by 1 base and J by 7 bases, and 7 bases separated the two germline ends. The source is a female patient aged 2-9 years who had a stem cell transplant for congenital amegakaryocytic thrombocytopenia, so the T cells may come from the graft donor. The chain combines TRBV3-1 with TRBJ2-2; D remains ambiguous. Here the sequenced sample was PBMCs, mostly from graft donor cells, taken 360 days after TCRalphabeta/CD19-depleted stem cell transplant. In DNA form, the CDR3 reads TGTGCCAGCAGCCAAGGAGGCATCGGGGAGCTGTTTTTT. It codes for CASSQGGIGELFF. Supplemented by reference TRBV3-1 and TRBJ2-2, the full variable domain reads DTAVSQTPKYLVTQMGNDKSIKCEQNLGHDTMYWYKQDSKKFLKIMFSYNNKELIINETVPNRFSPKSPDKAHLNLHINSLELGDSAVYFCASSQGGIGELFFGEGSRLTVL.